This T cell receptor beta chain was sequenced for a study of shared clonotypes between healthy human individuals. CDR3 length equals 14 residues. V was cut by 5 bases and J by 2 bases, with 13 bases left in between. Per the germline V gene, CDR1 is SEHNR and CDR2 is FQNEAQ (reference sequence). As to this clone: The antigen remains unidentified.

Study results and caveats: On the whole, naive subsets had larger estimated richness than memory subsets had.

Profiled with immunoSEQ multiplex PCR; TCRdb holds only in-frame clones, not every one. Here the sample spans some 200,000 clones, 66% being singletons. Sequencing was carried out using memory CD4+ T cells sorted from blood. Regarding subset: CD45RA-negative fraction. V gene TRBV7-9 combines with J gene TRBJ2-7; D is perhaps TRBD2 (6 bases). The clonotype comes from a man under 40 in good health. CDR3 in amino acids: CASSPGGYPYEQYF. The CDR3 DNA sequence: TGTGCCAGCAGCCCTGGGGGGTACCCCTACGAGCAGTACTTC.